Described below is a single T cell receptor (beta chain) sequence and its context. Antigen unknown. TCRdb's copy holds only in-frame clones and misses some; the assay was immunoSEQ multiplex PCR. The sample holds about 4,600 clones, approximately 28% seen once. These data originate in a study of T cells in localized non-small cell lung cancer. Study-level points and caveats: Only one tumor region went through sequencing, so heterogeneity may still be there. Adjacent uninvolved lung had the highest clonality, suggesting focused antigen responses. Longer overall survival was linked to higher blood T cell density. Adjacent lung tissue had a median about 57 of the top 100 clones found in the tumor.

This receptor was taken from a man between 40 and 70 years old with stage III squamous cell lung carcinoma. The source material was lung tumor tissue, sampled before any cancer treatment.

For the CDR3, the DNA is TGTGCCAGCAGTGCTAGCGGGGGGGCCACAGATACGCAGTATTTT. Its translation is CASSASGGATDTQYF. The chain has TRBV6-8 and TRBJ2-3; TRBD2 matches 12 bases. The V segment lost 5 bases and the J segment 2 bases; nucleotides outside the gene matches: 2. Germline-derived CDR1 and CDR2 are MNHGY and SAAAGT. This CDR3 comprises 15 residues.